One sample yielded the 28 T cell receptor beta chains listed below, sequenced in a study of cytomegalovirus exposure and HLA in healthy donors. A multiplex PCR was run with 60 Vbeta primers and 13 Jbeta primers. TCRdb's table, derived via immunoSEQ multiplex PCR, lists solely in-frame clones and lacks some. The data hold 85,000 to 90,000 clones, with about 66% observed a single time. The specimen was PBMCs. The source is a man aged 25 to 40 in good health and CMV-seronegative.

CDR3 region: CASSLGNRERDTEAFF. CDR3 bases: TGTGCCAGCAGCTTAGGCAACAGGGAAAGGGACACTGAAGCTTTCTTT. The chain couples TRBV11-2 to TRBJ1-1, with a weak D call TRBD1 (6 bases). Germline V gene data show CDR1 as SGHAT and CDR2 as FQNNGV. The CDR3 loop spans 16 amino acids. Deletions cut 1 base from V and 3 bases from J, with 15 bases between.

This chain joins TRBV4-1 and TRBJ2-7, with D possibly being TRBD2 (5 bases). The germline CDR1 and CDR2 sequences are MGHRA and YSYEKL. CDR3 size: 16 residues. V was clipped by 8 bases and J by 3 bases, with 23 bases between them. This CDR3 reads CASSLKGQEALYEQYF. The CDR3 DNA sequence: TGCGCCAGCTCCCTCAAAGGGCAGGAGGCCCTCTACGAGCAGTACTTC.

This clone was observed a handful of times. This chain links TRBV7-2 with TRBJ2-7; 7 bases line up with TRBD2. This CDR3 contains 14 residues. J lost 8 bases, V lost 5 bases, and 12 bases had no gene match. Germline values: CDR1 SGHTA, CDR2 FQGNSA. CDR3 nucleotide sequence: TGTGCCAGCAGCCCCGGGACTACGTCGCGCAAGCAGTACTTC. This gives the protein CASSPGTTSRKQYF.

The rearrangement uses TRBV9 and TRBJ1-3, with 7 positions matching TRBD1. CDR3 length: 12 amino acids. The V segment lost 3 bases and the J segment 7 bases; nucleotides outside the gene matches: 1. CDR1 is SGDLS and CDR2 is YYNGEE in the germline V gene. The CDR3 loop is CASSADRNTIYF. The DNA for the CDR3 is TGTGCCAGCAGCGCGGACAGGAACACCATATATTTT.

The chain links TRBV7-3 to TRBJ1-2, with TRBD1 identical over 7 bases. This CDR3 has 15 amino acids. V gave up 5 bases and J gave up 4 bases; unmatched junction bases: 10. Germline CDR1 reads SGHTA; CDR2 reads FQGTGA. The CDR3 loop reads CASSPTPTGSYGYTF. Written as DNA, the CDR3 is TGTGCCAGCAGCCCGACACCGACAGGGAGCTATGGCTACACCTTC. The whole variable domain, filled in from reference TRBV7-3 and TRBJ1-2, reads GAGVSQTPSNKVTEKGKYVELRCDPISGHTALYWYRQSLGQGPEFLIYFQGTGAADDSGLPNDRFFAVRPEGSVSTLKIQRTERGDSAVYLCASSPTPTGSYGYTFGSGTRLTVV.

CDR3 DNA sequence: TGTGCCAGCAGTTTTGAAGAGGTAGCGGGAAGTGGAGCAGATACGCAGTATTTT. Translating gives CASSFEEVAGSGADTQYF. The chain joins TRBV28 to TRBJ2-3; TRBD2 aligns across 8 bases. The CDR3 spans 18 residues. V shed 3 bases, J shed 4 bases, and the junction held 15 bases outside the gene matches. Per germline, CDR1 MDHEN and CDR2 SYDVKM.

Here the CDR3 DNA reads TGTGCCAGCAGCCCGGACAGGGGAACTGTTGAAGCTTTCTTT. Translation gives CASSPDRGTVEAFF. The genes are TRBV7-3 and TRBJ1-1; 9 positions match TRBD1. With V trimmed by 5 bases and J by 7 bases, 8 bases remained unmatched. CDR1 and CDR2 from the germline V gene are SGHTA and FQGTGA. This CDR3 has 14 residues.

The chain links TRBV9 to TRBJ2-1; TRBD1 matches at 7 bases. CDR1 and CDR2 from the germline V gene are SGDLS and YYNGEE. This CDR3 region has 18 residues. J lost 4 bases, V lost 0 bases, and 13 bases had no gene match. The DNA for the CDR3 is TGTGCCAGCAGCGTAGAAAAAACAGGGGAGCCCTTTTACAATGAGCAGTTCTTC. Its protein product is CASSVEKTGEPFYNEQFF.

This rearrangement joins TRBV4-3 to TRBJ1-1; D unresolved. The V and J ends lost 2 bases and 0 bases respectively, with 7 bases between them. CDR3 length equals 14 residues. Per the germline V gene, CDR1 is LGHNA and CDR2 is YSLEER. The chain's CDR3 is CASSQSSMNTEAFF. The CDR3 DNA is TGCGCCAGCAGCCAATCGTCTATGAACACTGAAGCTTTCTTT.

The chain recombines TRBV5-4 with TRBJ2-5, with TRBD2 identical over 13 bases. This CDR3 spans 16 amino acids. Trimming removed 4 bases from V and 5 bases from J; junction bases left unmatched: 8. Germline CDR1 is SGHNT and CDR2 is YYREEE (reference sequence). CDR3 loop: CASSDWTSGSLETQYF. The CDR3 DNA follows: TGTGCCAGCAGCGATTGGACTAGCGGGAGTTTGGAGACCCAGTACTTC.

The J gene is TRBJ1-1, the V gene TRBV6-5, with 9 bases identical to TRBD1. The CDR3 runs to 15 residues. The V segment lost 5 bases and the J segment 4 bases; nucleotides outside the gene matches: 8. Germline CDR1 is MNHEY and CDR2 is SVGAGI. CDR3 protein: CASSKRGTGITEAFF. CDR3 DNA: TGTGCCAGCAGTAAACGGGGGACAGGGATCACTGAAGCTTTCTTT.

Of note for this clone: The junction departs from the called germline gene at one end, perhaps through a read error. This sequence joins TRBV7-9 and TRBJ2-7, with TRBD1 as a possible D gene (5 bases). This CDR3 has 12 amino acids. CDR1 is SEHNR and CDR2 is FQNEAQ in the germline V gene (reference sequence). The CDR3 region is CATSAGYYEQYF. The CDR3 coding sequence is TGTGCCACCAGCGCAGGGTACTACGAGCAGTACTTC.

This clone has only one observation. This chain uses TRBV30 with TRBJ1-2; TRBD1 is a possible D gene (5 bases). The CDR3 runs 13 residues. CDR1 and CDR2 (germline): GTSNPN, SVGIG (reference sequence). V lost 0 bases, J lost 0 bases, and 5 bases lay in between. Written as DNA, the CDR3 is TGTGCCTGGAGTGTGGACACTAACTATGGCTACACCTTC. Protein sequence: CAWSVDTNYGYTF.

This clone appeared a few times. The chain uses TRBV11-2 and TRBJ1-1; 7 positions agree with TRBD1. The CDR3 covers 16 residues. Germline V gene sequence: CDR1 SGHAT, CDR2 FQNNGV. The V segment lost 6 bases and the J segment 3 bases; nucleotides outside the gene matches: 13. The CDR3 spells CASRKGAGGRYTEAFF. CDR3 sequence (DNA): TGTGCCAGCAGAAAGGGGGCAGGGGGGAGGTACACTGAAGCTTTCTTT. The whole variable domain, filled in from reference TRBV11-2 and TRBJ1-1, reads EAGVAQSPRYKIIEKRQSVAFWCNPISGHATLYWYQQILGQGPKLLIQFQNNGVVDDSQLPKDRFSAERLKGVDSTLKIQPAKLEDSAVYLCASRKGAGGRYTEAFFGQGTRLTVV.

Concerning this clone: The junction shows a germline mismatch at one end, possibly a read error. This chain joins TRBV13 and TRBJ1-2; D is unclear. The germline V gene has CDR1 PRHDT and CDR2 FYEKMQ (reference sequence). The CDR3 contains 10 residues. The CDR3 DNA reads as TGTGCCAGCCCGAACCCCTCCGGTGTTTTC. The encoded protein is CASPNPSGVF.

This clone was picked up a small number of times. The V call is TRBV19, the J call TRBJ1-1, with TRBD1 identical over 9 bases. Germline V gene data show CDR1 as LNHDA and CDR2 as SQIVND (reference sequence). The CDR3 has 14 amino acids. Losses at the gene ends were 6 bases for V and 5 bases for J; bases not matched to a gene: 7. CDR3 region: CASRITGGRTEAFF. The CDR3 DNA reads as TGTGCCAGTAGGATCACAGGGGGCCGGACTGAAGCTTTCTTT.

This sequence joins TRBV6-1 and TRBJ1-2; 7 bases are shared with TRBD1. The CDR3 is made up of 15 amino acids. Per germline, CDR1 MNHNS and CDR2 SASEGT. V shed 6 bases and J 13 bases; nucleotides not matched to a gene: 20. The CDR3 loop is CASRGPGQHLMACTF. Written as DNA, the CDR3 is TGTGCCAGCAGGGGCCCGGGACAGCACCTTATGGCTTGCACCTTC.

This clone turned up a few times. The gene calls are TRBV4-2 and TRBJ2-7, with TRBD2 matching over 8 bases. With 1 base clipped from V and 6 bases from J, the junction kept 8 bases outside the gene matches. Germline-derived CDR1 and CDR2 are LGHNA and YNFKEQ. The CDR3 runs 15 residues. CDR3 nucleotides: TGTGCCAGCAGCCAAGGCGATCCCGGGACTAGCGAGCAGTACTTC. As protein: CASSQGDPGTSEQYF.

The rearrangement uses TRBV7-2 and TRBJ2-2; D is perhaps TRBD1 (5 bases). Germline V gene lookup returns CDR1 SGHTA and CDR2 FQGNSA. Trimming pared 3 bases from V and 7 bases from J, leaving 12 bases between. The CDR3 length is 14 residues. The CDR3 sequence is CASSLVGGHGELFF. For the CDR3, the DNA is TGTGCCAGCAGCTTGGTGGGCGGACACGGGGAGCTGTTTTTT.

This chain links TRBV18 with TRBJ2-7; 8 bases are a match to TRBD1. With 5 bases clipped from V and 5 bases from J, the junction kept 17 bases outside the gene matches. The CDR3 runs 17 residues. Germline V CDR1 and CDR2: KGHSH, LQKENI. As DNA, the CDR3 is TGTGCCAGCTCATCTTCTGACGGGACAGGCGCTCCAAACGAGCAGTACTTC. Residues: CASSSSDGTGAPNEQYF. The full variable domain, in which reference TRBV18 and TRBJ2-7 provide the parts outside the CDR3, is NAGVMQNPRHLVRRRGQEARLRCSPMKGHSHVYWYRQLPEEGLKFMVYLQKENIIDESGMPKERFSAEFPKEGPSILRIQQVVRGDSAAYFCASSSSDGTGAPNEQYFGPGTRLTVT.

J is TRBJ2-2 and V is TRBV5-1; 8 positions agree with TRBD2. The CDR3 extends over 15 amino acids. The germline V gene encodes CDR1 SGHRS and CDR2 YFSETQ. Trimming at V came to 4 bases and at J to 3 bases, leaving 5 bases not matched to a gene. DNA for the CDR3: TGCGCCAGCAGCCGTACTAGCGGATACACCGGGGAGCTGTTTTTT. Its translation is CASSRTSGYTGELFF. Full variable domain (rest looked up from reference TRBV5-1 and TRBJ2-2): KAGVTQTPRYLIKTRGQQVTLSCSPISGHRSVSWYQQTPGQGLQFLFEYFSETQRNKGNFPGRFSGRQFSNSRSEMNVSTLELGDSALYLCASSRTSGYTGELFFGEGSRLTVL.

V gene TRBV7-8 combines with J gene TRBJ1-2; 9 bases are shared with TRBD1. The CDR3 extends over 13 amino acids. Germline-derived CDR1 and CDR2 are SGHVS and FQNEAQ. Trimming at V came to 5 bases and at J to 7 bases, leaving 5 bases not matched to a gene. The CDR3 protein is CASSPRQGGGYTF. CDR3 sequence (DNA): TGTGCCAGCAGCCCCCGACAGGGGGGTGGCTACACCTTC.

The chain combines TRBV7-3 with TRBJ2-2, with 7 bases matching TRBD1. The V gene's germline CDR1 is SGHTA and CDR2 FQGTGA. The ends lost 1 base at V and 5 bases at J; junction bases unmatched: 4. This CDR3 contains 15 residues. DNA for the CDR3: TGTGCCAGCAGCTTAAACTCACAGGGGACCGGGGAGCTGTTTTTT. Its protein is CASSLNSQGTGELFF.

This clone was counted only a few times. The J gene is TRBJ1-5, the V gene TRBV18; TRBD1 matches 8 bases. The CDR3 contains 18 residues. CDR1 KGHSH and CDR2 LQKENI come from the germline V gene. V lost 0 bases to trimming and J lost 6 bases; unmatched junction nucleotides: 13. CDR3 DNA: TGTGCCAGCTCACCACCTCCCGGACAGGGAGAAGCTGGTCAGCCCCAGCATTTT. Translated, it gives CASSPPPGQGEAGQPQHF.

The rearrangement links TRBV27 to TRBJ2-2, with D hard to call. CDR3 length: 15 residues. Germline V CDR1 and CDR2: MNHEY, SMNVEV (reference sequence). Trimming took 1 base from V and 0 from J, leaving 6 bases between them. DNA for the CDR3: TGTGCCAGCAGTTTATGGCTAGCGAACACCGGGGAGCTGTTTTTT. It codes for CASSLWLANTGELFF.

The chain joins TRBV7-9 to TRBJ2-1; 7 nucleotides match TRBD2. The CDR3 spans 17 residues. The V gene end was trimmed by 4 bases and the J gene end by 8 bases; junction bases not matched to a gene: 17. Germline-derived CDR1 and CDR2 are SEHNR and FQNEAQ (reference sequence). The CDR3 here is CASSSASWAGVHHEQFF. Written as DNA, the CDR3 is TGTGCCAGCAGCTCCGCAAGTTGGGCGGGAGTGCACCATGAGCAGTTCTTC.

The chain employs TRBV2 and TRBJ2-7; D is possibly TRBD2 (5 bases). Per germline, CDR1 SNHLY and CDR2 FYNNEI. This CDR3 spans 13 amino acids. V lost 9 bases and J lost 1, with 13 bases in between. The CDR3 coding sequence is TGTGCCAGTTTCCGGACTGAGTCCTACGAGCAGTACTTC. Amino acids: CASFRTESYEQYF. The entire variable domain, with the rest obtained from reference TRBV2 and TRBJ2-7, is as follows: EPEVTQTPSHQVTQMGQEVILRCVPISNHLYFYWYRQILGQKVEFLVSFYNNEISEKSEIFDDQFSVERPDGSNFTLKIRSTKLEDSAMYFCASFRTESYEQYFGPGTRLTVT.

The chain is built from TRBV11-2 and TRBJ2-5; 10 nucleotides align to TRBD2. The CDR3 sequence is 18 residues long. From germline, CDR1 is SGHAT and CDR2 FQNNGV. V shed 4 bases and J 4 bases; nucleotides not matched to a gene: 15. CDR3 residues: CASSSPAEGAGGLETQYF. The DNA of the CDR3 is TGTGCCAGCAGCTCTCCCGCGGAGGGAGCGGGGGGGCTAGAGACCCAGTACTTC. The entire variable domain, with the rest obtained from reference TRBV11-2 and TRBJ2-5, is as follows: EAGVAQSPRYKIIEKRQSVAFWCNPISGHATLYWYQQILGQGPKLLIQFQNNGVVDDSQLPKDRFSAERLKGVDSTLKIQPAKLEDSAVYLCASSSPAEGAGGLETQYFGPGTRLLVL.